The clone carrying this T cell receptor (beta chain) is deemed medium-sized. The antigen remains unidentified. There were no patients who had received any treatment before thyroid surgery. TCRdb redid the clone calls on the PCR reads using MiXCR. The profile shows some 25,000 clones, more than 15% of them singletons. The CDR3 is 11 residues long. V was cut by 8 bases and J by 0 bases, with 1 base left in between. These data belong to a study of metastatic and nonmetastatic thyroid tumors. Whole-study results and caveats: The reported finding was significantly higher TCR beta diversity in malignant thyroid tumors relative to benign nodules, in blood and tumor.

Specimen: blood. The origin of this receptor is a male donor with papillary thyroid cancer or a benign thyroid nodule (not recorded which). Some clones in this sample may be carry-over from other donors' samples. The rearrangement joins TRBV12-3 or TRBV12-4 to TRBJ2-2; D is unclear. The CDR3 here is CASSNTGELFF. The DNA for the CDR3 is TGTGCCAGCTCGAACACCGGGGAGCTGTTTTTT.